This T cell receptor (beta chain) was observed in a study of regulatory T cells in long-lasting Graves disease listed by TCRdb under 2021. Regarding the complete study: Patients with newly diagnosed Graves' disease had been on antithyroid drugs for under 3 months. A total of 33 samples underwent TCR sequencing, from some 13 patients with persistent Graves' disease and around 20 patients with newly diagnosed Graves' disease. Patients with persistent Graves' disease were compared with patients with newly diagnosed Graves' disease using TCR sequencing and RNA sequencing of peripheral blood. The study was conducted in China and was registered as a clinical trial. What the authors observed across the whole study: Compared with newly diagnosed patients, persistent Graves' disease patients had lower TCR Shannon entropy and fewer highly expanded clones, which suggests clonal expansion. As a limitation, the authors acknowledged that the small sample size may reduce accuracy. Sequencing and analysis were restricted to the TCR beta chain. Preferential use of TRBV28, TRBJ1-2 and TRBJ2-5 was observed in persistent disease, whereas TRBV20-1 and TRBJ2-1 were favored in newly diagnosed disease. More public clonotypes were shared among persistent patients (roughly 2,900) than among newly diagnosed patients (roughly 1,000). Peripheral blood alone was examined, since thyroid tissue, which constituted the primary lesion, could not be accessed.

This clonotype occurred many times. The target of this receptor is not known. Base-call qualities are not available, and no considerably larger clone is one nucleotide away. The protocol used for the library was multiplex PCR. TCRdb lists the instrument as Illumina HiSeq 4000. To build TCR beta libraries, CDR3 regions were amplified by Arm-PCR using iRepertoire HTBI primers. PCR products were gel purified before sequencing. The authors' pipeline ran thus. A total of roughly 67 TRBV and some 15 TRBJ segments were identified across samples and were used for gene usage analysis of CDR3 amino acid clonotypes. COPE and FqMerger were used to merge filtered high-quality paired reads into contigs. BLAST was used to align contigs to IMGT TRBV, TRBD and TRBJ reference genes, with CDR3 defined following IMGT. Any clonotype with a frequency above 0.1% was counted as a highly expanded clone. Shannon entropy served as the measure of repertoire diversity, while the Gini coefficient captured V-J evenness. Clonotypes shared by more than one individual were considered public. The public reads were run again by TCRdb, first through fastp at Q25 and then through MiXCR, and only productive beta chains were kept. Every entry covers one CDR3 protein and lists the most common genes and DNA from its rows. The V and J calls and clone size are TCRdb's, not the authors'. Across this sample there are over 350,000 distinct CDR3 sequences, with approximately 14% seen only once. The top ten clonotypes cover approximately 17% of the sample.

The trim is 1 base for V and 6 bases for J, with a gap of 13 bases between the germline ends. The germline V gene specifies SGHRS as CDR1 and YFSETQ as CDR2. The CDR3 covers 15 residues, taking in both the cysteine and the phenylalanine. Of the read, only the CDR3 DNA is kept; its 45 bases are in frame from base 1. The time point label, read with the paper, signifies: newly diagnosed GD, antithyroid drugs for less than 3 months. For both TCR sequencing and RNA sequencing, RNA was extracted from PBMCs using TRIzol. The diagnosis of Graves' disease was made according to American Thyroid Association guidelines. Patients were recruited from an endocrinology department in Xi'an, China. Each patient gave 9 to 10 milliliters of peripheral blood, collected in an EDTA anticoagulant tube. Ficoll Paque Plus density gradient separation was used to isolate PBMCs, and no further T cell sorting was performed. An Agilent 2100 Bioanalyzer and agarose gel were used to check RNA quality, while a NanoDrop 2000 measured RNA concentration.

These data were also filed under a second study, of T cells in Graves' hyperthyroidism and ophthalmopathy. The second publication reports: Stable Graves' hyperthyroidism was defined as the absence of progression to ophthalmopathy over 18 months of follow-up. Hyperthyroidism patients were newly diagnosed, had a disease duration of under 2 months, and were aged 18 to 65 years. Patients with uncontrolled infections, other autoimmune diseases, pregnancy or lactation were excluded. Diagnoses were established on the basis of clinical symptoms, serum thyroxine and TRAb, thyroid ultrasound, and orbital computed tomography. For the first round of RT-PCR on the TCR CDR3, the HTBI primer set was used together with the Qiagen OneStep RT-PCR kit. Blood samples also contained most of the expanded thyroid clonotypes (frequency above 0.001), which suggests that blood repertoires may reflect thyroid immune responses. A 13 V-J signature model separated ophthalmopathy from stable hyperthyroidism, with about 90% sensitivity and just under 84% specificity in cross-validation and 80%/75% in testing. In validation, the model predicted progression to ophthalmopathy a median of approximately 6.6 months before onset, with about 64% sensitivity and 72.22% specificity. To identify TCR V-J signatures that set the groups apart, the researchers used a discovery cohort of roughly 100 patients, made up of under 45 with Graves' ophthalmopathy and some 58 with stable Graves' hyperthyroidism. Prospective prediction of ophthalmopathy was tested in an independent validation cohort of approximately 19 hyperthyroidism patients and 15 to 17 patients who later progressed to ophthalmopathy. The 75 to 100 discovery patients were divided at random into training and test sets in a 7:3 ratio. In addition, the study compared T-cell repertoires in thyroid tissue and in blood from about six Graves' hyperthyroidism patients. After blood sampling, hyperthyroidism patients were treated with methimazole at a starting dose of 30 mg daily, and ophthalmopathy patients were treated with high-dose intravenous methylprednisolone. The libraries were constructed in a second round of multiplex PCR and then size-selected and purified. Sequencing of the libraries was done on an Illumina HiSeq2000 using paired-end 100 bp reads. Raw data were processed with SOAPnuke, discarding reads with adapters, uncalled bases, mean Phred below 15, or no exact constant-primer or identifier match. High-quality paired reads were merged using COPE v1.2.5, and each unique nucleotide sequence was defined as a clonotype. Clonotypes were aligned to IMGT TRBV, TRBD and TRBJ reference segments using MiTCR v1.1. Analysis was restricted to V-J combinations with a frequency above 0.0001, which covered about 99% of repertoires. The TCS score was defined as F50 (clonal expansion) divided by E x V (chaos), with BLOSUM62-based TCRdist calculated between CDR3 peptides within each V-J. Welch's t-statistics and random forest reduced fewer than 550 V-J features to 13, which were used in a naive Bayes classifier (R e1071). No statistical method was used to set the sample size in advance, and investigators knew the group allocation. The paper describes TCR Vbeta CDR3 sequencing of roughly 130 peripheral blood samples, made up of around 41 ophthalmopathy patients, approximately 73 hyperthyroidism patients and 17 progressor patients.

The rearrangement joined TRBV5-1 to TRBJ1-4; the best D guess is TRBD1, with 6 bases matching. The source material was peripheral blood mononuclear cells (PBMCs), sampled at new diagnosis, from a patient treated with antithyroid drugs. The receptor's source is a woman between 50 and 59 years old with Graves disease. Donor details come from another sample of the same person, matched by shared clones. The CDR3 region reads CASSLSAEGDEKLFF. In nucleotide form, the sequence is TGCGCCAGCAGCTTGTCGGCCGAGGGGGATGAAAAACTGTTTTTT.